Listed below are T cell receptor beta chains from one sample, sequenced in a study of blood T cell repertoires in COVID-19. The assay was immunoSEQ multiplex PCR, and TCRdb's table has in-frame clones only and misses some. Of around 190,000 clones in the sample, almost 90% were seen once. The sample consisted of peripheral blood. The receptors originated from a young man with active or convalescent COVID-19. CDR3s include the opening cysteine and the closing phenylalanine or tryptophan. Fields, in order: CDR3 protein, CDR3 DNA, clone size, V gene, J gene, D gene. A D gene is named only where the DNA matches it firmly. The size field is filled for only some rows; it gives once, few, many or a size class.

CDR3aa: CASSPRRRGLWKNIQYF
CDR3nt: TGTGCCAGTAGTCCGAGACGTAGGGGGCTTTGGAAAAACATTCAGTACTTC
abundance: -
v_gene: TRBV19
j_gene: TRBJ2-4
d_gene: TRBD1

CDR3aa: CASSLGPGSNTEAFF
CDR3nt: TGCGCCAGCAGCTTGGGACCGGGTTCGAACACTGAAGCTTTCTTT
abundance: -
v_gene: TRBV5-1
j_gene: TRBJ1-1
d_gene: -

CDR3aa: CASSLGVDAGTDTQYF
CDR3nt: TGTGCCAGCAGTTTGGGAGTTGACGCAGGAACAGATACGCAGTATTTT
abundance: -
v_gene: TRBV7-8
j_gene: TRBJ2-3
d_gene: -

CDR3aa: CASSFGESPLHF
CDR3nt: TGTGCCAGCAGTTTCGGGGAATCACCCCTCCACTTT
abundance: -
v_gene: TRBV27
j_gene: TRBJ1-6
d_gene: -

CDR3aa: CASSQLDRAHKGYTF
CDR3nt: TGTGCCAGCAGCCAGTTAGACAGGGCCCATAAGGGCTACACCTTC
abundance: -
v_gene: TRBV3-1/TRBV3-2
j_gene: TRBJ1-2
d_gene: TRBD1

CDR3aa: CASSQGTIQETQYF
CDR3nt: TGCGCCAGCAGCCAAGGGACTATTCAAGAGACCCAGTACTTC
abundance: -
v_gene: TRBV4-3
j_gene: TRBJ2-5
d_gene: -

CDR3aa: CASRVIDGKLFF
CDR3nt: TGTGCCAGCAGGGTTATAGATGGAAAACTGTTTTTT
abundance: -
v_gene: TRBV28
j_gene: TRBJ1-4
d_gene: -

CDR3aa: CSASAYGETQETQYF
CDR3nt: TGCAGTGCCAGTGCTTATGGGGAGACCCAAGAGACCCAGTACTTC
abundance: few
v_gene: TRBV20-1
j_gene: TRBJ2-5
d_gene: -

CDR3aa: CASSAGQGDEKLFF
CDR3nt: TGTGCCAGCAGTGCAGGACAGGGGGATGAAAAACTGTTTTTT
abundance: -
v_gene: TRBV6-4
j_gene: TRBJ1-4
d_gene: TRBD1

CDR3aa: CSASISDSSTDTQYF
CDR3nt: TGCAGTGCTAGTATCTCGGACAGCAGCACAGATACGCAGTATTTT
abundance: -
v_gene: TRBV20-1
j_gene: TRBJ2-3
d_gene: -

CDR3aa: CASSESGVYNYGYTF
CDR3nt: TGTGCCAGCAGTGAGTCTGGAGTCTATAACTATGGCTACACCTTC
abundance: -
v_gene: TRBV6-1
j_gene: TRBJ1-2
d_gene: -

CDR3aa: CASSKGQPPYEQYF
CDR3nt: TGTGCCAGCAGTAAGGGGCAGCCGCCCTACGAGCAGTACTTC
abundance: -
v_gene: TRBV13
j_gene: TRBJ2-7
d_gene: -

CDR3aa: CASSVATGMMDEQYF
CDR3nt: TGTGCCAGCAGCGTGGCGACAGGGATGATGGACGAGCAGTACTTC
abundance: -
v_gene: TRBV9
j_gene: TRBJ2-7
d_gene: TRBD1

CDR3aa: CASGLPGTSGGGETQYF
CDR3nt: TGTGCTAGTGGTTTGCCCGGGACTAGCGGGGGTGGGGAGACCCAGTACTTC
abundance: few
v_gene: TRBV12-5
j_gene: TRBJ2-5
d_gene: TRBD2